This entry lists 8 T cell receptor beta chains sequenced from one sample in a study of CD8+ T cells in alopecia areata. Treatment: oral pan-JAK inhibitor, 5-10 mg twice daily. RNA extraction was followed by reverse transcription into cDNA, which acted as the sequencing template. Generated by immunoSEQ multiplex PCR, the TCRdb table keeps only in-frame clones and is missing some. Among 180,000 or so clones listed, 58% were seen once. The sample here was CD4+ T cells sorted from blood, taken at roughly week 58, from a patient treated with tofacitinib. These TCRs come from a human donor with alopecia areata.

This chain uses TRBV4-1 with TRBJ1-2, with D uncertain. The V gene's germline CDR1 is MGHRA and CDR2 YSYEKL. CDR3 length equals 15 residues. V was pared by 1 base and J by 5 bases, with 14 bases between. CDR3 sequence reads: CASSQVPGFEYGYTF. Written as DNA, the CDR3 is TGCGCCAGCAGCCAAGTGCCCGGGTTCGAGTATGGCTACACCTTC.

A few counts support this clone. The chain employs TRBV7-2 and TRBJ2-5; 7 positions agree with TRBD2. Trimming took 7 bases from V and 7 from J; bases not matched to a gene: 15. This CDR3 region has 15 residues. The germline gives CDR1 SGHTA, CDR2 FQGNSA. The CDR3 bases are TGTGCCAGCATCTATCGAGCGGGAACCCAGGGGACCCAGTACTTC. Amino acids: CASIYRAGTQGTQYF.

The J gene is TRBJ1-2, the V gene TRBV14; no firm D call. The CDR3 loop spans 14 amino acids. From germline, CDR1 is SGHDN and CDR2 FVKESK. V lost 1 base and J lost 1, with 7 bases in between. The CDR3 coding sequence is TGTGCCAGCAGCCAAGGGACCGGTAACTATGGCTACACCTTC. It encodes CASSQGTGNYGYTF.

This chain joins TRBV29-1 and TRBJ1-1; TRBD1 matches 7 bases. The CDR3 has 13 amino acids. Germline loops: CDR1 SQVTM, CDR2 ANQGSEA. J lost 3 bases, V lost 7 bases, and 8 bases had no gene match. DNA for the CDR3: TGCAGCGCCCATCGACAGGGCTACACTGAAGCTTTCTTT. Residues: CSAHRQGYTEAFF.

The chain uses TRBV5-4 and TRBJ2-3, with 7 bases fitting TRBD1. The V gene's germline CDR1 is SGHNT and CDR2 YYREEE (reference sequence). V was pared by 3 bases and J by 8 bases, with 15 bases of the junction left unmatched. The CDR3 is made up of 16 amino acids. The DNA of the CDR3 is TGTGCCAGCAGCTCTACCCCCAAAGAAACAGGGGCTACGCAGTATTTT. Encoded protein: CASSSTPKETGATQYF.

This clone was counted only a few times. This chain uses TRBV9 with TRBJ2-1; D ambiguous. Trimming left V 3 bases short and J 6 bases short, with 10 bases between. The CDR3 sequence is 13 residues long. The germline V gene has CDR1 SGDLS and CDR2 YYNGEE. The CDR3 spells CASSERPSNEQFF. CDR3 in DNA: TGTGCCAGCAGCGAGCGCCCTTCCAATGAGCAGTTCTTC.

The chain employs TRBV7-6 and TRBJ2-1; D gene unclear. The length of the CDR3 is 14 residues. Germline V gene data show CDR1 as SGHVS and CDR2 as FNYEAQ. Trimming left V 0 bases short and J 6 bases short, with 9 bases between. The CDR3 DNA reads TGTGCCAGCAGCTTAGCGCTGGACCGCAATGAGCAGTTCTTC. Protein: CASSLALDRNEQFF.

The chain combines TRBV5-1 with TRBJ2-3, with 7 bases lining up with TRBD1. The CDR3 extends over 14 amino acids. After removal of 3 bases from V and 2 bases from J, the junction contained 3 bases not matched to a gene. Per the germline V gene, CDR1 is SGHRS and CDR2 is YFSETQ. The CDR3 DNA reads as TGCGCCAGCAGCTCCGGGACAGACACAGATACGCAGTATTTT. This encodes CASSSGTDTDTQYF.